Shown below are 7 T cell receptor beta chains from a single sample sequenced in a study of PD-1 blockade in classical Hodgkin lymphoma. Method: immunoSEQ multiplex PCR; TCRdb's copy keeps in-frame clones and lacks some. The sample shows about 39,000 clones, 77% of them seen only once. Specified time point: cycle 4 day 1 (C4D1), after about 6 weeks of nivolumab. Each patient relapsed following autologous stem cell transplantation, and prior brentuximab vedotin exposure differed. Material: peripheral blood mononuclear cells (PBMCs), obtained before the fourth cycle of nivolumab. Every receptor here comes from a human donor with classical Hodgkin lymphoma.

CDR3 in DNA: TGTGCCAGCAAGGTTATGTACGAGCAGTACTTC. This codes for CASKVMYEQYF. V is TRBV6-1 and J is TRBJ2-7; D unresolved. Between the trimmed V and J ends, which lost 7 bases and 4 bases, there was a span of 8 bases. CDR3 length equals 11 residues. The V gene's germline CDR1 is MNHNS and CDR2 SASEGT.

The chain links TRBV19 to TRBJ2-2, with D tentatively TRBD2 (6 bases). Germline V gene sequence: CDR1 LNHDA, CDR2 SQIVND (reference sequence). The CDR3 has 15 amino acids. V gave up 1 base and J gave up 5 bases, with 11 bases separating them. The CDR3 protein is CASSIASVGTGELFF. The CDR3 nucleotides are TGTGCCAGTAGTATAGCTAGCGTCGGTACCGGGGAGCTGTTTTTT.

This rearrangement joins TRBV9 to TRBJ2-3; a weak D match, TRBD2 (5 bases). Germline CDR1 reads SGDLS; CDR2 reads YYNGEE. V was shortened by 0 bases and J by 6 bases, with 8 bases between the two germline ends. CDR3 size: 13 residues. The CDR3 sequence is CASSVGGWDTQYF. CDR3 DNA: TGTGCCAGCAGCGTAGGCGGGTGGGATACGCAGTATTTT.

CDR3 DNA: TGTGCCAGTAGCCTACTAGCGGGGGGCCTAAACATTCAGTACTTC. Protein sequence: CASSLLAGGLNIQYF. The chain employs TRBV19 and TRBJ2-4; the match to TRBD2 covers 12 bases. V shed 6 bases and J 6 bases; nucleotides not matched to a gene: 6. CDR3 length: 15 residues. Germline V gene sequence: CDR1 LNHDA, CDR2 SQIVND (reference sequence).

This clone appeared a few times. V gene TRBV5-8 combines with J gene TRBJ2-1, with 8 bases that match TRBD2. This CDR3 has 16 residues. Trimming at V came to 4 bases and at J to 7 bases, leaving 13 bases not matched to a gene. Germline-derived CDR1 and CDR2 are SGHTS and YDEGEE. CDR3 protein: CASSLTQGSGVNEQFF. As DNA, the CDR3 is TGTGCCAGCAGCCTAACCCAAGGTAGCGGGGTTAATGAGCAGTTCTTC.

This clone occurred a few times. The chain combines TRBV30 with TRBJ1-2; D uncertain. This CDR3 spans 13 amino acids. The V and J ends lost 3 bases and 8 bases respectively, with 16 bases between them. The germline V gene has CDR1 GTSNPN and CDR2 SVGIG (reference sequence). CDR3 sequence reads: CAWSALRVRGYTF. CDR3 sequence (DNA): TGTGCCTGGAGCGCGCTGCGAGTGCGAGGCTACACCTTC.

This rearrangement joins TRBV10-3 to TRBJ1-2, with D possibly being TRBD1 (5 bases). Germline-derived CDR1 and CDR2 are ENHRY and SYGVKD. CDR3 length: 13 residues. V lost 3 bases and J lost 3, with 8 bases in between. CDR3 sequence reads: CAISDGHHYGYTF. For the CDR3, the DNA is TGTGCCATCAGTGACGGACACCACTATGGCTACACCTTC.